This T cell receptor (beta chain) was recovered during a study of CD8+CD57+ T cells in acquired aplastic anemia. At the level of the study: DNA from sorted CD4+ and CD8+ cells averaged around 3 ug. Study-wide results and limits: Patients were compared with controls for CD8+ Simpson's diversity, and no significant difference emerged. Patients and controls shared twenty-nine CD8+ CDR3 sequences.

Concerning this clonotype itself: The antigen remains undetermined.

Deletions cut 1 base from V and 4 bases from J, with 10 bases between. Germline V gene sequence: CDR1 SGHAT, CDR2 FQNNGV. The CDR3 length is 14 residues. Genomic DNA templated the TCR beta VDJ and CDR3 profiling. TCRdb reanalysed the reads using MiXCR and keeps one entry per CDR3 protein. Here the sample spans 150,000 to 200,000 distinct CDR3 sequences, more than 45% being singletons. By flow cytometry, patients selected for sequencing had shown an expansion of CD8+CD57+ cells. Material for sequencing was sorted CD4+, CD8+, or CD8+CD57+ T cells (not recorded which) from PBMCs. The J gene is TRBJ1-2, the V gene TRBV11-2; no reliable D call. The receptor was derived from a human donor with aplastic anemia. The CDR3 protein is CASSLVEASYGYTF. CDR3 sequence (DNA): TGTGCCAGCAGCTTAGTGGAGGCCAGCTATGGCTACACCTTC.